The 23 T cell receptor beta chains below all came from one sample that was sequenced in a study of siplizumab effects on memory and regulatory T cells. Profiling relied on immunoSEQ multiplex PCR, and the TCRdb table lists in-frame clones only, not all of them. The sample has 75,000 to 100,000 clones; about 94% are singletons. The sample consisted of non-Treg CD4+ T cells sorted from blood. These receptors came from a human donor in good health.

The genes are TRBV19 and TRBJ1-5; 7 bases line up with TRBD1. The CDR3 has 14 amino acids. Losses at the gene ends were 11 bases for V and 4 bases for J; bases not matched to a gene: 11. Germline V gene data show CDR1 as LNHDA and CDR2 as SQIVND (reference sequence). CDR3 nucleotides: TGTGCCGTACAGGGGAGTAGCCGTAATCAGCCCCAGCATTTT. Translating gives CAVQGSSRNQPQHF.

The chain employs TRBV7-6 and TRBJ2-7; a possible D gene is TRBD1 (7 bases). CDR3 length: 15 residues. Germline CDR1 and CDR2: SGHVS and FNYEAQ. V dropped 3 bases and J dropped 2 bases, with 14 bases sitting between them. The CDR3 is CASSLGQGGTYEQYF. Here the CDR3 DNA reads TGTGCCAGCAGCTTGGGCCAGGGGGGAACCTACGAGCAGTACTTC.

CDR3 sequence reads: CASSVGLAGGLGEQYF. The CDR3 DNA follows: TGTGCCAGCTCTGTGGGACTAGCGGGAGGGCTTGGCGAGCAGTACTTC. V is TRBV18 and J is TRBJ2-7; 16 bases line up with TRBD2. CDR1 is KGHSH, CDR2 LQKENI, per germline. V lost 6 bases and J lost 6; bases outside the gene matches: 8. This CDR3 is built from 16 residues.

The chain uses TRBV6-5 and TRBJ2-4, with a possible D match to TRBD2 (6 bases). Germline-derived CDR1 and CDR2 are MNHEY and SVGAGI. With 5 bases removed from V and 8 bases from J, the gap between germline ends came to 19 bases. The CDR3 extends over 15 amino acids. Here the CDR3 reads CASSHGDGGRYIQYF. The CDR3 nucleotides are TGTGCCAGCAGTCATGGCGATGGAGGGAGGTACATTCAGTACTTC.

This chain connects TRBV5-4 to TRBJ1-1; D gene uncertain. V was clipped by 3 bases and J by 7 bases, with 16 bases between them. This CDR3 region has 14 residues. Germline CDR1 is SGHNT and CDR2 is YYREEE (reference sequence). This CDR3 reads CASSSETLWGEAFF. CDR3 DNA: TGTGCCAGCAGCTCGGAGACCCTTTGGGGTGAAGCTTTCTTT.

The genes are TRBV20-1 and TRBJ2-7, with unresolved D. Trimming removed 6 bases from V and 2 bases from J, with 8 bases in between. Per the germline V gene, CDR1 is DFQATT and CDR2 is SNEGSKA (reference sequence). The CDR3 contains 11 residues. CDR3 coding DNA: TGCAGTGCCAGTGCCACCTACGAGCAGTACTTC. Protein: CSASATYEQYF.

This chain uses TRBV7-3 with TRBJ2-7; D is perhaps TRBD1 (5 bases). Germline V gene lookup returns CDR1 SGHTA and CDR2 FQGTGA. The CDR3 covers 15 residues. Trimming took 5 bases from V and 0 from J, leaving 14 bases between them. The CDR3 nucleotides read TGTGCCAGCAGCACCTATACAGGAGTCTCCTACGAGCAGTACTTC. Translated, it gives CASSTYTGVSYEQYF.

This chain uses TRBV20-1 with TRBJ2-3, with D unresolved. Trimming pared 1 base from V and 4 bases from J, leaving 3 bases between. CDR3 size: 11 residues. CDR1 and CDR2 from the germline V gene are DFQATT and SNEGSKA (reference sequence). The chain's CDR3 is CSARVADTQYF. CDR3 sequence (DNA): TGCAGTGCTAGAGTCGCAGATACGCAGTATTTT.

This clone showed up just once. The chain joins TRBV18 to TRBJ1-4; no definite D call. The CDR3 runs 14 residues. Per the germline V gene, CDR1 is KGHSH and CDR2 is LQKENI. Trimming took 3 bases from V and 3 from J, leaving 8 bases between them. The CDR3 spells CASSPGSSNEKLFF. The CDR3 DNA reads TGTGCCAGCTCACCGGGGAGTTCTAATGAAAAACTGTTTTTT.

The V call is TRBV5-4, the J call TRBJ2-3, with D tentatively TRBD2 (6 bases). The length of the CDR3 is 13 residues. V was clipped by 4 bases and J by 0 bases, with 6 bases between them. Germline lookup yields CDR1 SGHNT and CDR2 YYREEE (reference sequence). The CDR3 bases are TGTGCCAGCAGCCGGGAGAGCACAGATACGCAGTATTTT. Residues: CASSRESTDTQYF.

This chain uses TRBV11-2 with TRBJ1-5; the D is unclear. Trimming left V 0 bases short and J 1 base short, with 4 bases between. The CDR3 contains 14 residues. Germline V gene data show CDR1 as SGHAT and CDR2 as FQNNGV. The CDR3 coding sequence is TGTGCCAGCAGCTTAGACAGAAGCAATCAGCCCCAGCATTTT. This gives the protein CASSLDRSNQPQHF.

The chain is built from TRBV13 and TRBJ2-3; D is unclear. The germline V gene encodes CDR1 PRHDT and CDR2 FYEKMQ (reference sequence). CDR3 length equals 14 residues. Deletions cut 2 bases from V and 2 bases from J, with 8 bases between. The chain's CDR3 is CASSLTQFTDTQYF. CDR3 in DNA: TGTGCCAGCAGCTTAACTCAGTTCACAGATACGCAGTATTTT.

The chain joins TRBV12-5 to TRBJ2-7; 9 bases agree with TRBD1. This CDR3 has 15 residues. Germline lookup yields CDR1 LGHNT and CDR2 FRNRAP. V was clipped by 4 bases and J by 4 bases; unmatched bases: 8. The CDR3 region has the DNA TGTGCTAGTGGTTCAAATCCGGGACAGGGTTACGAGCAGTACTTC. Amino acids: CASGSNPGQGYEQYF.

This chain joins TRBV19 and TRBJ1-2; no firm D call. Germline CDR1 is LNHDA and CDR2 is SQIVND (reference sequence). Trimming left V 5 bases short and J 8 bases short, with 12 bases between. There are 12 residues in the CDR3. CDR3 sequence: CASSDRPWGYTF. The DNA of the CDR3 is TGTGCCAGTAGTGATCGGCCGTGGGGCTACACCTTC.

The CDR3: CASTRPGQGVGETQYF. The CDR3 DNA reads as TGTGCCAGCACGCGACCGGGACAGGGGGTGGGAGAGACCCAGTACTTC. The V and J genes are TRBV14 and TRBJ2-5; 11 nucleotides match TRBD1. Losses at the gene ends were 7 bases for V and 4 bases for J; bases not matched to a gene: 11. The germline gives CDR1 SGHDN, CDR2 FVKESK. This CDR3 has 16 amino acids.

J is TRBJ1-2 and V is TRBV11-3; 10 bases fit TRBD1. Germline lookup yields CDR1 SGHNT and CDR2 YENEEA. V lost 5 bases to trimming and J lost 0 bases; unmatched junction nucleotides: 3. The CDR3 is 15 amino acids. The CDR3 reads CASSEDRGTNYGYTF. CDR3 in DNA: TGTGCCAGCAGCGAGGACAGGGGGACTAACTATGGCTACACCTTC. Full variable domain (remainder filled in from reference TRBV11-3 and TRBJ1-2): EAGVVQSPRYKIIEKKQPVAFWCNPISGHNTLYWYLQNLGQGPELLIRYENEEAVDDSQLPKDRFSAERLKGVDSTLKIQPAELGDSAVYLCASSEDRGTNYGYTFGSGTRLTVV.

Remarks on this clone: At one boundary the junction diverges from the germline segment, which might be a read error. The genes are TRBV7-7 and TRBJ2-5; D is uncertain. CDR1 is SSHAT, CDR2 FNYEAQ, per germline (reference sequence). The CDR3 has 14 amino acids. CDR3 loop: CASSLSRVQETQYF. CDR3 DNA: TGTGCTAGCAGCTTATCACGGGTACAAGAGACCCAGTACTTC. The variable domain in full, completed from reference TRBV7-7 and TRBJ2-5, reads GAGVSQSPRYKVTKRGQDVTLRCDPISSHATLYWYQQALGQGPEFLTYFNYEAQPDKSGLPSDRFSAERPEGSISTLTIQRTEQRDSAMYRCASSLSRVQETQYFGPGTRLLVL.

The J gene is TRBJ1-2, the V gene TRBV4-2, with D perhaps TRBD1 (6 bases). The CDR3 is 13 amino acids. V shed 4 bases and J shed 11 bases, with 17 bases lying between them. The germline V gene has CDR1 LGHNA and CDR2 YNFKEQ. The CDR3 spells CASSPSAGAGYTF. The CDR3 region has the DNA TGTGCCAGCAGCCCCTCTGCGGGGGCTGGGTACACCTTC.

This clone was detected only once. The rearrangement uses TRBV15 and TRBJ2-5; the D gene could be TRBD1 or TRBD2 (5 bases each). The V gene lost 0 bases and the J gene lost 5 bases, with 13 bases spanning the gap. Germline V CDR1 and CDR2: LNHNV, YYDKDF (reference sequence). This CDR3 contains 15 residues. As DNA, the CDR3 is TGTGCCACCAGCAGAGATTTTGGGGGTCAGGAGACCCAGTACTTC. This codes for CATSRDFGGQETQYF.

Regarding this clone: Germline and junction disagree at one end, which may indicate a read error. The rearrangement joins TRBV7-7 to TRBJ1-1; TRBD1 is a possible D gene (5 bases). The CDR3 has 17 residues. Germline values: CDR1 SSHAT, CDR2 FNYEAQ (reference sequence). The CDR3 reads CASSHPPGGPSDTEAFF. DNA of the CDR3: TGTGCTAGCAGCCACCCTCCGGGGGGACCTTCGGACACTGAAGCTTTCTTT.

The CDR3 region is CAISESAGQGSAGANVLTF. The CDR3 DNA sequence: TGTGCCATCAGTGAGTCAGCTGGACAGGGGTCCGCGGGGGCCAACGTCCTGACTTTC. The rearrangement links TRBV10-3 to TRBJ2-6; 9 bases are a match to TRBD1. CDR3 length: 19 amino acids. Looked up from germline, CDR1 is ENHRY and CDR2 is SYGVKD. Germline trimming cut 0 bases from V and 4 bases from J; bases unmatched to any gene: 10.

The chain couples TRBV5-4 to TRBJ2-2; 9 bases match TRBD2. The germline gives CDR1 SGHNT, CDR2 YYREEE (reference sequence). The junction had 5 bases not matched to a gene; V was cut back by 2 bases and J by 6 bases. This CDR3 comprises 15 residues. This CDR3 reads CASSLTSGPPGELFF. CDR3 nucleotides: TGTGCCAGCAGCTTAACTAGCGGGCCCCCCGGGGAGCTGTTTTTT.

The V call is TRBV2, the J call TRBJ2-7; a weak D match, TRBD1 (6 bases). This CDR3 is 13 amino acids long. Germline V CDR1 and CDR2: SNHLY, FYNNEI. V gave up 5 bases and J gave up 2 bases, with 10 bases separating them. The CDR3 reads CASSKTGAYEQYF. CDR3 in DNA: TGTGCCAGCAGTAAGACAGGAGCCTACGAGCAGTACTTC.